The next 28 T cell receptor beta chains were all read from a single sample in a study of technical replicates of blood from several donors. TCRdb's table, derived via immunoSEQ multiplex PCR, lists solely in-frame clones and lacks some. Of around 58,000 clones detected, 85% to 90% appear once; the ten largest clones hold over 4%. Specimen: PBMCs. These receptors were obtained from a human donor in good health. Some clones in this sample may be carry-over from other donors' samples.

This clone showed up just a few times. V gene TRBV27 combines with J gene TRBJ1-2; TRBD1 is a possible D gene (6 bases). The V end lost 4 bases, the J end lost 0 bases, and 18 bases lay between the germline ends. This CDR3 is built from 17 residues. Germline V gives CDR1 MNHEY, CDR2 SMNVEV (reference sequence). CDR3 protein: CASSSPSKTGSNYGYTF. The CDR3 nucleotides are TGTGCCAGCAGTTCGCCCTCTAAGACAGGTTCTAACTATGGCTACACCTTC.

Only one count was recorded for this clone. The chain has TRBV10-3 and TRBJ2-7; D is unresolved. Trimming took 7 bases from V and 6 from J, leaving 13 bases between them. CDR1 and CDR2 from the germline V gene are ENHRY and SYGVKD. There are 12 residues in the CDR3. CDR3 coding DNA: TGTGCCATCAAAGGAGCCGGCTCCGAGCAGTACTTC. It is translated as CAIKGAGSEQYF.

The chain couples TRBV7-6 to TRBJ2-5, with 9 bases aligning to TRBD2. This CDR3 comprises 16 residues. Germline CDR1 and CDR2: SGHVS and FNYEAQ. Germline trimming cut 5 bases from V and 0 bases from J; bases unmatched to any gene: 7. The CDR3 spells CASSPPGTSYQETQYF. The CDR3 DNA reads as TGTGCCAGCAGCCCCCCCGGGACTAGCTACCAAGAGACCCAGTACTTC.

J is TRBJ2-7 and V is TRBV6-1; 11 nucleotides line up with TRBD1. The ends lost 8 bases at V and 3 bases at J; junction bases unmatched: 3. Germline-derived CDR1 and CDR2 are MNHNS and SASEGT. CDR3 length: 13 residues. CDR3 sequence (DNA): TGTGCCAGCCGGACAGGGGGCATCTACGAGCAGTACTTC. Translating it yields CASRTGGIYEQYF.

This clone turned up a few times. The rearrangement links TRBV7-2 to TRBJ1-4, with D maybe TRBD1 (6 bases). Deletions cut 5 bases from V and 5 bases from J, with 12 bases between. The CDR3 length is 14 residues. Germline V gives CDR1 SGHTA, CDR2 FQGNSA. CDR3 nucleotides: TGTGCCAGCAGCCGGGACAACGGGAATGAAAAACTGTTTTTT. Protein product: CASSRDNGNEKLFF.

The genes are TRBV7-2 and TRBJ1-1; a weak D match, TRBD1 (6 bases). V was clipped by 5 bases and J by 2 bases, with 12 bases between them. The CDR3 contains 14 residues. The germline gives CDR1 SGHTA, CDR2 FQGNSA. CDR3 sequence reads: CASSTYRVNTEAFF. CDR3 coding DNA: TGTGCCAGCAGCACCTACAGGGTTAACACTGAAGCTTTCTTT.

The genes are TRBV6-1 and TRBJ2-1; 14 bases are shared with TRBD2. CDR1 is MNHNS and CDR2 is SASEGT in the germline V gene. Unmatched junction bases numbered 8, after V lost 4 bases and J lost 0 bases. This CDR3 has 19 residues. The CDR3 coding sequence is TGTGCCAGCAGTGGGGGACTAGCGGGAGTAATAAGCTCCTACAATGAGCAGTTCTTC. Translating gives CASSGGLAGVISSYNEQFF.

The chain carries TRBV19 and TRBJ2-4; no firm D call. Germline V lookup: CDR1 LNHDA, CDR2 SQIVND (reference sequence). V lost 10 bases and J lost 4, with 14 bases in between. CDR3 size: 13 residues. The CDR3 nucleotides read TGTGCCACTCCGGGTCAGTCTAAAAACATTCAGTACTTC. Its protein product is CATPGQSKNIQYF.

The gene calls are TRBV4-1 and TRBJ1-2; no firm D call. CDR1 and CDR2 (germline): MGHRA, YSYEKL. Deletions cut 1 base from V and 3 bases from J, with 12 bases between. This CDR3 spans 15 amino acids. DNA for the CDR3: TGCGCCAGCAGCCAAGCATCCCGGGTCGACTATGGCTACACCTTC. Its protein product is CASSQASRVDYGYTF.

The V and J genes are TRBV4-3 and TRBJ2-5; TRBD1 matches at 7 bases. V lost 4 bases, J lost 5 bases, and 10 bases stayed unmatched. The CDR3 length is 15 residues. Germline V lookup: CDR1 LGHNA, CDR2 YSLEER. The CDR3 loop reads CASSPRRQGWETQYF. CDR3 nucleotide sequence: TGCGCCAGCAGCCCTCGAAGACAGGGATGGGAGACCCAGTACTTC.

This chain uses TRBV4-1 with TRBJ1-6, with D possibly being TRBD1 (6 bases). Per the germline V gene, CDR1 is MGHRA and CDR2 is YSYEKL. CDR3 length: 15 residues. V was clipped by 0 bases and J by 7 bases, with 10 bases between them. CDR3 loop: CASSQDRGSNSPLHF. The CDR3 bases are TGCGCCAGCAGCCAAGATAGGGGGTCGAATTCACCCCTCCACTTT.

This clone was counted once. The J gene is TRBJ2-7, the V gene TRBV7-9; D not certain. In germline, CDR1 is SEHNR, CDR2 FQNEAQ (reference sequence). This CDR3 comprises 14 residues. V shed 10 bases and J shed 4 bases, with 20 bases lying between them. The CDR3 nucleotides are TGTGCCATCAAGCCTGGCGGTCTAAATTACGAGCAGTACTTC. Encoded protein: CAIKPGGLNYEQYF. Drawing the rest from reference TRBV7-9 and TRBJ2-7, the complete variable domain is DTGVSQNPRHKITKRGQNVTFRCDPISEHNRLYWYRQTLGQGPEFLTYFQNEAQLEKSRLLSDRFSAERPKGSFSTLEIQRTEQGDSAMYLCAIKPGGLNYEQYFGPGTRLTVT.

This sequence joins TRBV21-1 and TRBJ1-1. TRBV21-1 is listed as a pseudogene. The CDR3 runs 12 residues. The CDR3 coding sequence is TGTGCCAACTACGACGGGAACACTGAAGCTTTCTTT. This sequence encodes CANYDGNTEAFF.

This sequence joins TRBV2 and TRBJ2-3, with 7 bases matching TRBD2. There are 13 residues in the CDR3. Germline loops: CDR1 SNHLY, CDR2 FYNNEI. Trimming cost V 8 bases and J 11 bases; bases outside gene matches: 13. The CDR3 loop is CASGAGDRGKQYF. CDR3 nucleotides: TGTGCCAGCGGGGCGGGGGACCGGGGGAAGCAGTATTTT.

The CDR3 sequence is CASSPGQGSTIYF. The CDR3 DNA follows: TGTGCCAGCTCCCCTGGACAGGGGTCCACCATATATTTT. The chain carries TRBV18 and TRBJ1-3; 9 bases line up with TRBD1. With 6 bases clipped from V and 9 bases from J, the junction kept 6 bases outside the gene matches. The CDR3 sequence is 13 residues long. The germline V gene has CDR1 KGHSH and CDR2 LQKENI.

The chain employs TRBV13 and TRBJ2-7; 9 nucleotides align to TRBD1. The V gene end was trimmed by 7 bases and the J gene end by 3 bases; junction bases not matched to a gene: 7. The CDR3 consists of 14 residues. Germline values: CDR1 PRHDT, CDR2 FYEKMQ (reference sequence). The CDR3 loop is CASTRTGEDYEQYF. CDR3 DNA sequence: TGTGCCAGCACCCGGACAGGGGAAGACTACGAGCAGTACTTC.

The chain recombines TRBV20-1 with TRBJ1-2, with 7 bases fitting TRBD1. The CDR3 spans 11 residues. The trim removed 7 bases at V and 8 bases at J, leaving 7 bases unmatched. Germline lookup yields CDR1 DFQATT and CDR2 SNEGSKA (reference sequence). This CDR3 reads CSGQGDGGYTF. The CDR3, as DNA: TGCAGTGGCCAGGGGGACGGGGGCTACACCTTC.

This chain links TRBV11-3 with TRBJ2-1; 7 nucleotides line up with TRBD1. The germline CDR1 and CDR2 sequences are SGHNT and YENEEA. V lost 5 bases and J lost 8; bases outside the gene matches: 6. This CDR3 spans 13 amino acids. The CDR3 region has the DNA TGTGCCAGCAGCCCCAACAGGGGAGATGAGCAGTTCTTC. As protein: CASSPNRGDEQFF.

The chain recombines TRBV6-4 with TRBJ2-2; D perhaps matches TRBD1 (6 bases). The CDR3 covers 13 residues. The V end was cut by 8 bases, the J end by 2 bases, with 9 bases between. The germline gives CDR1 MRHNA, CDR2 SNTAGT. The CDR3: CASGTSNTGELFF. As DNA, the CDR3 is TGTGCCAGCGGGACAAGCAACACCGGGGAGCTGTTTTTT.

V usage is TRBV5-4 and J usage is TRBJ1-1; tentatively, D is TRBD1 (5 bases). Germline V lookup: CDR1 SGHNT, CDR2 YYREEE (reference sequence). The CDR3 has 14 residues. V shed 4 bases and J shed 1 base, with 11 bases lying between them. The CDR3 protein is CASSRPTANTEAFF. The CDR3 DNA reads TGTGCCAGCAGCCGTCCGACAGCGAACACTGAAGCTTTCTTT.

V and J are TRBV7-2 and TRBJ2-5; D remains unclear. Germline CDR1 is SGHTA and CDR2 is FQGNSA. Trimming cost V 4 bases and J 4 bases, with 4 bases left between them. This CDR3 is built from 11 residues. CDR3 nucleotide sequence: TGTGCCAGCAGCTCAGGAGAGACCCAGTACTTC. Protein sequence: CASSSGETQYF.

The chain uses TRBV6-4 and TRBJ1-4; D ambiguous. Germline loops: CDR1 MRHNA, CDR2 SNTAGT. The CDR3 covers 14 residues. V lost 4 bases, J lost 5 bases, and 11 bases lay in between. Written as DNA, the CDR3 is TGTGCCAGCAGTGCCGGCGGTCAGAATGAAAAACTGTTTTTT. Translating it yields CASSAGGQNEKLFF.

The chain carries TRBV4-2 and TRBJ2-5, with 9 bases matching TRBD1. The CDR3 sequence is 14 residues long. V trimming: 5 bases; J trimming: 5 bases; junction bases outside the gene matches: 6. Germline V gene data show CDR1 as LGHNA and CDR2 as YNFKEQ. Here the CDR3 DNA reads TGTGCCAGCAGCGGACAGGGGTTTCAGGAGACCCAGTACTTC. Its translation is CASSGQGFQETQYF.

Details on this clone: Germline and junction disagree at one end, which may indicate a read error. This same CDR3 is encoded by further DNA sequences in the sample. The CDR3 region has the DNA TGCGCCAGTAGCCAGCGGGACAGGGGTATTGAGACCCAGTACTTC. This encodes CASSQRDRGIETQYF. V usage is TRBV4-3 and J usage is TRBJ2-5, with 10 bases fitting TRBD1. This CDR3 region has 15 residues. Germline V gene lookup returns CDR1 LGHNA and CDR2 YSLEER.

The chain uses TRBV21-1 and TRBJ2-2; the table's D call of TRBD2 was not tested on the DNA. TRBV21-1 is tagged as a pseudogene. The CDR3 is 17 amino acids. This CDR3 reads CASSRKTSGRNTGELFF. DNA of the CDR3: TGTGCCAGCAGCAGAAAGACTAGCGGGAGAAACACCGGGGAGCTGTTTTTT.

V is TRBV29-1 and J is TRBJ1-1, with D maybe TRBD1 (5 bases). Germline V gives CDR1 SQVTM, CDR2 ANQGSEA. The CDR3 covers 13 residues. V dropped 7 bases and J dropped 1 base, with 13 bases sitting between them. This CDR3 reads CSGVSGGNTEAFF. DNA for the CDR3: TGCAGCGGCGTCTCGGGGGGGAACACTGAAGCTTTCTTT.

The rearrangement joins TRBV19 to TRBJ1-2, with 9 bases identical to TRBD1. The CDR3 extends over 13 amino acids. V shed 3 bases, J shed 9 bases, and the junction held 5 bases outside the gene matches. The germline gives CDR1 LNHDA, CDR2 SQIVND (reference sequence). CDR3 amino acids: CASSMGQGRSYTF. CDR3 DNA: TGTGCCAGTAGTATGGGACAGGGTCGAAGCTACACCTTC.

This sequence joins TRBV6-1 and TRBJ2-7; 11 bases are a match to TRBD1. This CDR3 comprises 13 residues. Germline V gene sequence: CDR1 MNHNS, CDR2 SASEGT. The J segment lost 7 bases and the V segment lost 8 bases, leaving 7 bases of the junction unmatched. The CDR3, as DNA: TGTGCCAGCGGACAGGGGGCTCTATTTGAGCAGTACTTC. Its protein product is CASGQGALFEQYF.